This TCR beta chain was sequenced in a study of CXCR3-negative and CXCR3-positive naive CD8 T cells. Findings and caveats of the study: Memory, not naive, CXCR3-negative and CXCR3-positive cells differed in TRBV-TRBJ usage.

Of note for this clonotype: Its antigen is not known.

The CDR3 is made up of 12 amino acids. Germline values: CDR1 ENHRY, CDR2 SYGVKD. The study made its TRB cDNA libraries by 5' RACE, adding UMI labels. TCRdb reprocessed the 5' RACE reads, keeping one entry per CDR3 protein, no DNA. In all, the sample yields 45,000 to 65,000 distinct CDR3 sequences. Sequencing input: memory CD8+ T cells from blood. This chain joins TRBV10-3 and TRBJ1-4; TCRdb's D call of TRBD1 is untestable without DNA. The sequence was obtained from a human donor in good health. Some clones in this sample may be carry-over from other donors' samples. CDR3: CASDRGIEKLFF.